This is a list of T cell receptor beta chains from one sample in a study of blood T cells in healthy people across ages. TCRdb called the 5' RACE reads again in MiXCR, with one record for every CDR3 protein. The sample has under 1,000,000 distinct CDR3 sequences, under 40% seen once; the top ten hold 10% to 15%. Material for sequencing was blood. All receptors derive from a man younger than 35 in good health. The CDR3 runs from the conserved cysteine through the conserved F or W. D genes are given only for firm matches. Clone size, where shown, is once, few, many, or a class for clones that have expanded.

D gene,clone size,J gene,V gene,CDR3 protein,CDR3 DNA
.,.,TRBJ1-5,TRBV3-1,CASSQGTALGPQHF,TGTGCCAGCAGCCAAGGGACAGCCTTGGGGCCCCAGCATTTT
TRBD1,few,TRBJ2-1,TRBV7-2,CASSPDRALLNEQFF,TGTGCCAGCAGCCCAGACAGGGCTCTTTTAAATGAGCAGTTCTTC
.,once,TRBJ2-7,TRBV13,CASSLEGTPTYNEQYF,TGTGCCAGCAGCTTAGAAGGGACACCTACGTACAATGAGCAGTACTTC
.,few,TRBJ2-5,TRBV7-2,CASSFTHLYQETQYF,TGTGCCAGCAGCTTTACCCATTTATACCAAGAGACCCAGTACTTC
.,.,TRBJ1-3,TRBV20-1,CSARQTSGNTIYF,TGCAGTGCTAGGCAGACCTCTGGAAACACCATATATTTT
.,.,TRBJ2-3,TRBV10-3,CAIPGVGAETDTQYF,TGTGCCATCCCCGGGGTGGGGGCAGAGACAGATACGCAGTATTTT
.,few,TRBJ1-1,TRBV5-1,CASRPPSNTEAFF,TGCGCCAGCAGACCCCCCTCGAACACTGAAGCTTTCTTT
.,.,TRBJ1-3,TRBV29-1,CSVEGMNSGNTIYF,TGCAGCGTTGAGGGAATGAACTCTGGAAACACCATATATTTT
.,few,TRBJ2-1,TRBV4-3,CASSQDEDRGFLSSYNEQFF,TGCGCCAGCAGCCAAGATGAGGACCGGGGATTCCTAAGCTCCTACAATGAGCAGTTCTTC
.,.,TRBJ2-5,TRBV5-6,CASSLAHEETQYF,TGTGCCAGCAGCTTGGCGCACGAAGAGACCCAGTACTTC
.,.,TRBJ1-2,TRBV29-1,CSVEDLGDGYTF,TGCAGCGTTGAAGATTTAGGGGATGGCTACACCTTC
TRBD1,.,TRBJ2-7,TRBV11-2,CASSGRGTGVPYNEQYF,TGTGCCAGCTCCGGCCGCGGGACAGGTGTCCCCTACAATGAGCAGTACTTC
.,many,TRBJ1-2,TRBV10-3,CAISVPQANYGYTF,TGTGCCATCAGCGTTCCACAAGCTAACTATGGCTACACCTTC
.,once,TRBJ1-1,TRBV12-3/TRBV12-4,CASSIPGSPNTEAFF,TGTGCCAGCAGTATTCCAGGGTCCCCGAACACTGAAGCTTTCTTT
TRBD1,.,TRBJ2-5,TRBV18,CASSRGTGGEETQYF,TGTGCCAGCTCCCGTGGGACAGGGGGTGAAGAGACCCAGTACTTC
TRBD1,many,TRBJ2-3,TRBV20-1,CSANGQGSTDTQYF,TGCAGTGCTAACGGACAGGGAAGCACAGATACGCAGTATTTT
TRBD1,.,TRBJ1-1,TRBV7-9,CASSLVGQDEAFF,TGTGCCAGCAGCTTAGTGGGACAGGACGAAGCTTTCTTT
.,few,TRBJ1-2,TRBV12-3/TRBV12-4,CASSRTDHGYTF,TGTGCCAGCAGTCGGACCGACCATGGCTACACCTTC
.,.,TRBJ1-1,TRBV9,CASSVGVGHTEAFF,TGTGCCAGCAGCGTAGGGGTAGGGCACACTGAAGCTTTCTTT
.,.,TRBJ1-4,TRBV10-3,CAISERQRGEKLFF,TGTGCCATCAGTGAGAGACAGCGAGGTGAAAAACTGTTTTTT
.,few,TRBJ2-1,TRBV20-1,CSARGAAGGGNEQFF,TGCAGTGCCAGGGGGGCTGCGGGCGGCGGGAATGAGCAGTTCTTC
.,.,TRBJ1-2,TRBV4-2,CASSPKGPGGYTF,TGTGCCAGCAGCCCCAAGGGACCCGGAGGCTACACCTTC
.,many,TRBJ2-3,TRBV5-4,CASSRDTSTDTQYF,TGTGCCAGCAGCCGGGACACAAGCACAGATACGCAGTATTTT